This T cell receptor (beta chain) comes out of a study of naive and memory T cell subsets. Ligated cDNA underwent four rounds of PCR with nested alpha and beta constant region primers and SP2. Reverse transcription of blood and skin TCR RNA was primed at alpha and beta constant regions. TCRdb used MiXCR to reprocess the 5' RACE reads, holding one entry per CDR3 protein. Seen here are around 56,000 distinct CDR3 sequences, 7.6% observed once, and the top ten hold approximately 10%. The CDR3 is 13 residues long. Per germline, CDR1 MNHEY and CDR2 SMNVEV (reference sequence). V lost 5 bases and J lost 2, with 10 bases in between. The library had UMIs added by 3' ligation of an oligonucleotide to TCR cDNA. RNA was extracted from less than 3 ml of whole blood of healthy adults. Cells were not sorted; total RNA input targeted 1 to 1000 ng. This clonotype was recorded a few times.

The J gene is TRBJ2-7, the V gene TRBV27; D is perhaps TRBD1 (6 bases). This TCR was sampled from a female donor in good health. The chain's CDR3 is CASSIRGPYEQYF. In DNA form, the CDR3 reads TGTGCCAGCAGTATCAGGGGCCCCTACGAGCAGTACTTC.